A single sample is the source of the 21 T cell receptor beta chains below, sequenced in a study of cytotoxic CD8 clonotypes in ibrutinib-treated CLL (dated by TCRdb to the early 2020s). Receptor amplification or capture employed the immunoSEQ multiplex PCR assay. As stored in TCRdb, this immuneACCESS dataset retains in-frame rearrangements with V and J assigned. A fraction of the clones does not appear; measured against another copy, unresolved V genes explain less than half of the discrepancy, and the remainder lacks a known reason. The sample data list over 150,000 clones, and about two thirds of these were observed just once. 13% of the sample is held by the ten biggest clonotypes. According to the study, the label for this sample's time point signals: approximately 2 years on ibrutinib. The sequencing here drew on PBMCs, taken after 24 months of ibrutinib treatment. The receptor set was obtained from a human donor with chronic lymphocytic leukemia.

The V gene is TRBV27, the J gene TRBJ1-1; 7 bases map to TRBD1. In germline, CDR1 is MNHEY, CDR2 SMNVEV (reference sequence). The V segment lost 4 bases and the J segment 8 bases; nucleotides outside the gene matches: 10. The CDR3 contains 14 residues. CDR3 loop: CASSSPGTAKEAFF. The CDR3 DNA is TGTGCCAGCAGTTCGCCCGGGACAGCTAAAGAAGCTTTCTTT.

The chain couples TRBV27 to TRBJ2-7, with D unresolved. The germline CDR1 and CDR2 sequences are MNHEY and SMNVEV (reference sequence). V was trimmed by 2 bases and J by 4 bases, leaving 12 bases between them. The CDR3 extends over 14 amino acids. The CDR3, as DNA: TGTGCCAGCAGTTTAGGGTGGGGTCTTTACGAGCAGTACTTC. Its protein is CASSLGWGLYEQYF.

With respect to this clone: The germline gene is not matched at one end of the junction; a read error may be the cause. The chain has TRBV18 and TRBJ2-1, with D tentatively TRBD2 (5 bases). CDR1 is KGHSH and CDR2 is LQKENI in the germline V gene. This CDR3 contains 13 residues. In DNA form, the CDR3 reads TGTGCCAGCTCGCCACGGGAAGACAATGAGCAGTTCTTC. It specifies CASSPREDNEQFF. The full variable domain, with the rest looked up from reference TRBV18 and TRBJ2-1, is NAGVMQNPRHLVRRRGQEARLRCSPMKGHSHVYWYRQLPEEGLKFMVYLQKENIIDESGMPKERFSAEFPKEGPSILRIQQVVRGDSAAYFCASSPREDNEQFFGPGTRLTVL.

The chain joins TRBV11-2 to TRBJ2-7, with 8 bases aligning to TRBD1. The CDR3 consists of 16 residues. J was trimmed by 4 bases and V by 0 bases; bases with no gene match: 8. Germline values: CDR1 SGHAT, CDR2 FQNNGV. CDR3 nucleotides: TGTGCCAGCAGCTTAGATTCGGCAGGGGGCAGGTACGAGCAGTACTTC. Its protein product is CASSLDSAGGRYEQYF.

The chain joins TRBV5-1 to TRBJ2-7; D is undetermined. V lost 0 bases and J lost 3, with 13 bases in between. The length of the CDR3 is 15 residues. Germline CDR1 and CDR2: SGHRS and YFSETQ. The CDR3 sequence is CASSLGPADVYEQYF. The CDR3 nucleotides are TGCGCCAGCAGCTTGGGCCCTGCTGATGTCTACGAGCAGTACTTC.

This clone was picked up one time. This chain uses TRBV2 with TRBJ2-1; TRBD2 agrees at 10 bases. Germline CDR1 reads SNHLY; CDR2 reads FYNNEI. CDR3 length equals 19 residues. The ends lost 3 bases at V and 7 bases at J; junction bases unmatched: 18. The CDR3 is CASSDWASGRPGGTNEQFF. The CDR3 nucleotides are TGTGCCAGCAGTGACTGGGCTAGCGGGAGACCGGGGGGCACTAATGAGCAGTTCTTC.

CDR3 sequence: CASSFGGQGQWEKLFF. CDR3 sequence (DNA): TGTGCCAGCAGCTTCGGGGGACAGGGGCAATGGGAAAAACTGTTTTTT. This chain joins TRBV11-2 and TRBJ1-4, with 10 positions matching TRBD1. Unmatched junction bases numbered 9, after V lost 3 bases and J lost 8 bases. Germline V CDR1 and CDR2: SGHAT, FQNNGV. CDR3 length: 16 residues.

The chain couples TRBV5-1 to TRBJ2-2; 7 bases align to TRBD1. The CDR3 contains 18 residues. Losses at the gene ends were 2 bases for V and 1 base for J; bases not matched to a gene: 11. Germline-derived CDR1 and CDR2 are SGHRS and YFSETQ. CDR3 DNA: TGCGCCAGCAGCTTAAGGGGGCGACAGACACAGAACACCGGGGAGCTGTTTTTT. Amino acid sequence: CASSLRGRQTQNTGELFF.

The V gene is TRBV9, the J gene TRBJ2-1, with D perhaps matching TRBD1 (5 bases). CDR1 SGDLS and CDR2 YYNGEE come from the germline V gene. With 0 bases removed from V and 8 bases from J, the gap between germline ends came to 18 bases. This CDR3 is 16 amino acids long. CDR3 nucleotide sequence: TGTGCCAGCAGCGTAGGTGGGGCTTCAAGCGCCGATGAGCAGTTCTTC. Protein: CASSVGGASSADEQFF. The whole variable domain, remainder taken from reference TRBV9 and TRBJ2-1, is DSGVTQTPKHLITATGQRVTLRCSPRSGDLSVYWYQQSLDQGLQFLIQYYNGEERAKGNILERFSAQQFPDLHSELNLSSLELGDSALYFCASSVGGASSADEQFFGPGTRLTVL.

This CDR3 is CAISEDRDYEQYF. In DNA form, the CDR3 reads TGTGCCATCAGTGAGGACAGAGACTACGAGCAGTACTTC. The chain is built from TRBV10-3 and TRBJ2-7; tentatively, D is TRBD1 (5 bases). Trimming pared 2 bases from V and 3 bases from J, leaving 8 bases between. Germline values: CDR1 ENHRY, CDR2 SYGVKD. There are 13 residues in the CDR3.

The chain carries TRBV9 and TRBJ2-6; D is possibly TRBD1 (6 bases). V lost 3 bases and J lost 0, with 10 bases in between. Germline V gives CDR1 SGDLS, CDR2 YYNGEE. The CDR3 spans 16 residues. CDR3 amino acids: CASSAGHLSGANVLTF. Here the CDR3 DNA reads TGTGCCAGCAGCGCGGGACACCTCTCTGGGGCCAACGTCCTGACTTTC.

This chain links TRBV25-1 with TRBJ2-7; D might be TRBD2 (5 bases). Trimming took off 8 bases at V and 0 bases at J, with 17 bases between the two ends. The V gene's germline CDR1 is MGHDK and CDR2 SYGVNS. The CDR3 runs to 15 residues. This chain's CDR3 is CASSGRTVSSYEQYF. The DNA of the CDR3 is TGTGCCAGCTCAGGCCGGACTGTTAGCTCCTACGAGCAGTACTTC.

This clone has just a few counts. V usage is TRBV5-1 and J usage is TRBJ2-2; D is unresolved. Germline V gene lookup returns CDR1 SGHRS and CDR2 YFSETQ. Trimming left V 3 bases short and J 3 bases short, with 0 bases between. The CDR3 extends over 11 amino acids. The CDR3 sequence: CASSYTGELFF. CDR3 in DNA: TGCGCCAGCAGCTACACCGGGGAGCTGTTTTTT.

The rearrangement links TRBV18 to TRBJ2-3; D remains ambiguous. Trimming pared 6 bases from V and 4 bases from J, leaving 5 bases between. The germline gives CDR1 KGHSH, CDR2 LQKENI. The CDR3 has 11 amino acids. The CDR3 loop is CASSLADTQYF. CDR3 nucleotides: TGTGCCAGCTCTCTGGCAGATACGCAGTATTTT.

The chain employs TRBV10-3 and TRBJ2-7; the D gene is possibly TRBD1 (6 bases). This CDR3 has 14 amino acids. Germline CDR1 is ENHRY and CDR2 is SYGVKD. Trimming left V 5 bases short and J 3 bases short, with 14 bases between. This chain's CDR3 is CAISPLDSLYEQYF. The DNA of the CDR3 is TGTGCCATCAGTCCTTTGGACAGTCTCTACGAGCAGTACTTC.

The V call is TRBV11-2, the J call TRBJ2-3, with D perhaps matching TRBD1 (5 bases). Trimming removed 5 bases from V and 6 bases from J, with 9 bases in between. Germline V CDR1 and CDR2: SGHAT, FQNNGV. The CDR3 extends over 12 amino acids. CDR3 residues: CASSTGADTQYF. CDR3 nucleotides: TGTGCCAGCAGCACAGGAGCGGATACGCAGTATTTT.

The CDR3 DNA reads TGCGCCAGCAGCCATCAGGGCCCCACTAACTTCGACTATGGCTACACCTTC. Its translation: CASSHQGPTNFDYGYTF. The genes are TRBV4-1 and TRBJ1-2; TRBD1 might be the D (5 bases). The germline V and J ends were trimmed by 3 bases and 3 bases, with 20 bases remaining between them. Per the germline V gene, CDR1 is MGHRA and CDR2 is YSYEKL. The CDR3 is 17 residues long.

The chain combines TRBV29-1 with TRBJ1-1; 9 bases are shared with TRBD1. Germline loops: CDR1 SQVTM, CDR2 ANQGSEA. The CDR3 extends over 11 amino acids. Trimming removed 4 bases from V and 9 bases from J; junction bases left unmatched: 3. In DNA, the CDR3 is TGCAGCGTTGGCGGACAGGGGAAAGCTTTCTTT. It specifies CSVGGQGKAFF. Supplemented by reference TRBV29-1 and TRBJ1-1, the full variable domain reads SAVISQKPSRDICQRGTSLTIQCQVDSQVTMMFWYRQQPGQSLTLIATANQGSEATYESGFVIDKFPISRPNLTFSTLTVSNMSPEDSSIYLCSVGGQGKAFFGQGTRLTVV.

This clone was observed once. The chain links TRBV29-1 to TRBJ2-3; 11 nucleotides line up with TRBD1. The CDR3 has 14 residues. With V trimmed by 1 base and J by 5 bases, 2 bases remained unmatched. Germline CDR1 SQVTM, CDR2 ANQGSEA. The CDR3 region has the DNA TGCAGCGTTGAAGGGACAGGGGGCGTAGATACGCAGTATTTT. It codes for CSVEGTGGVDTQYF.

This chain uses TRBV15 with TRBJ2-7; D not resolved. V lost 3 bases, J lost 6 bases, and 12 bases lay in between. The CDR3 is 13 amino acids. CDR1 LNHNV and CDR2 YYDKDF come from the germline V gene (reference sequence). CDR3 loop: CATSSDLSAEQYF. CDR3 nucleotides: TGTGCCACCAGCAGTGACCTTTCCGCCGAGCAGTACTTC.

V usage is TRBV7-9 and J usage is TRBJ2-6, with D unclear. Germline lookup yields CDR1 SEHNR and CDR2 FQNEAQ (reference sequence). V lost 5 bases to trimming and J lost 0 bases, with 17 bases between them. The CDR3 has 18 residues. CDR3 in amino acids: CASSQPRPLASGANVLTF. The CDR3 DNA is TGTGCCAGCAGCCAACCACGGCCCTTGGCCTCTGGGGCCAACGTCCTGACTTTC.